Each of the 31 T cell receptor beta chains below was sequenced from the same sample in a study of blood T cell repertoires in COVID-19 (dated by TCRdb to the early 2020s). Libraries came from the immunoSEQ multiplex PCR assay. The table comes from immuneACCESS by way of TCRdb, which keeps in-frame sequences with V and J called. Part of the clones is missing from these tables; in studies checked, under half for an unresolved V gene and the rest for unknown reasons. Across this sample there are tens of thousands of clones, with roughly four fifths seen only once. About 3.8% of the sample goes to the ten largest clones. The specimen sequenced was peripheral blood. The receptors were gathered from a woman aged 60-75 years with acute or convalescent COVID-19.

CDR3 coding DNA: TGTGCCAGCAGTCCCGGGGCGGGGGGCTACACCTTC. It yields the protein CASSPGAGGYTF. The chain links TRBV2 to TRBJ1-2, with D maybe TRBD1 (5 bases). Germline-derived CDR1 and CDR2 are SNHLY and FYNNEI. Trimming removed 5 bases from V and 8 bases from J, with 12 bases in between. There are 12 residues in the CDR3.

The chain recombines TRBV2 with TRBJ1-6; TRBD1 is a possible D gene (5 bases). V lost 3 bases and J lost 7, with 10 bases in between. CDR1 SNHLY and CDR2 FYNNEI come from the germline V gene. This CDR3 comprises 14 residues. The CDR3 here is CASSDRVRNSPLHF. The CDR3 nucleotides are TGTGCCAGCAGTGACAGGGTCAGGAATTCACCCCTCCACTTT.

The gene calls are TRBV18 and TRBJ1-1; 8 bases align to TRBD1. The CDR3 sequence is 13 residues long. Trimming cost V 5 bases and J 7 bases; bases outside gene matches: 6. Germline CDR1 is KGHSH and CDR2 is LQKENI. The DNA for the CDR3 is TGTGCCAGCTCAAAGGACAGGGCGGTTGAAGCTTTCTTT. This sequence encodes CASSKDRAVEAFF.

The rearrangement uses TRBV9 and TRBJ2-1; D perhaps matches TRBD2 (6 bases). Germline CDR1 SGDLS, CDR2 YYNGEE. The CDR3 loop spans 16 amino acids. Trimming took 4 bases from V and 2 from J, leaving 16 bases between them. The CDR3 sequence: CASSRASVSAYNEQFF. CDR3 coding DNA: TGTGCCAGCAGCCGCGCTAGCGTCTCGGCCTACAATGAGCAGTTCTTC.

The chain combines TRBV5-8 with TRBJ2-6; D not resolved. The length of the CDR3 is 16 residues. The germline V and J ends were trimmed by 0 bases and 0 bases, with 7 bases remaining between them. Germline lookup yields CDR1 SGHTS and CDR2 YDEGEE. CDR3 amino acids: CASSLDLPSGANVLTF. The CDR3 region has the DNA TGTGCCAGCAGCTTGGATCTCCCCTCTGGGGCCAACGTCCTGACTTTC.

The J gene is TRBJ1-6, the V gene TRBV9; 8 bases line up with TRBD1. The CDR3 runs to 16 residues. From germline, CDR1 is SGDLS and CDR2 YYNGEE. V gave up 3 bases and J gave up 1 base; unmatched junction bases: 3. CDR3 sequence (DNA): TGTGCCAGCAGCGCAGGACAGGGATCCTATAATTCACCCCTCCACTTT. This sequence encodes CASSAGQGSYNSPLHF.

The chain employs TRBV3-1 (or the pseudogene TRBV3-2) and TRBJ1-3, with D tentatively TRBD1 (6 bases). Deletions cut 0 bases from V and 7 bases from J, with 16 bases between. Germline assignment: CDR1 LGHDT and CDR2 YNNKEL (reference sequence). The CDR3 is 16 residues long. The CDR3 coding sequence is TGTGCCAGCAGCCAAGATCTTCCCAGGGGTCGTAACACCATATATTTT. Its translation: CASSQDLPRGRNTIYF.

The gene calls are TRBV6-5 and TRBJ1-1, with D unclear. Trimming cost V 0 bases and J 1 base, with 12 bases left between them. The germline gives CDR1 MNHEY, CDR2 SVGAGI. The CDR3 has 16 residues. DNA for the CDR3: TGTGCCAGCAGTTACTCGAGAGGCGCCTCGAACACTGAAGCTTTCTTT. Translation gives CASSYSRGASNTEAFF.

The chain is built from TRBV3-1 (or the pseudogene TRBV3-2) and TRBJ2-1; 8 bases fit TRBD1. The CDR3 loop spans 13 amino acids. CDR1 and CDR2 from the germline V gene are LGHDT and YNNKEL (reference sequence). V was pared by 4 bases and J by 4 bases, with 0 bases of the junction left unmatched. This CDR3 is CASSRTGYNEQFF. The DNA for the CDR3 is TGTGCCAGCAGCCGGACAGGGTACAATGAGCAGTTCTTC.

This clone showed up just once. The V and J genes are TRBV5-1 and TRBJ1-4, with a weak D call TRBD1 (5 bases). The germline gives CDR1 SGHRS, CDR2 YFSETQ. This CDR3 is 14 amino acids long. Trimming pared 3 bases from V and 0 bases from J, leaving 6 bases between. CDR3 DNA sequence: TGCGCCAGCAGCTCGACAGCAACTAATGAAAAACTGTTTTTT. The encoded protein is CASSSTATNEKLFF. Together with reference TRBV5-1 and TRBJ1-4, the CDR3 gives the full variable domain: KAGVTQTPRYLIKTRGQQVTLSCSPISGHRSVSWYQQTPGQGLQFLFEYFSETQRNKGNFPGRFSGRQFSNSRSEMNVSTLELGDSALYLCASSSTATNEKLFFGSGTQLSVL.

The gene calls are TRBV3-1 (or the pseudogene TRBV3-2) and TRBJ2-7, with 9 nucleotides matching TRBD2. Germline CDR1 LGHDT, CDR2 YNNKEL (reference sequence). The CDR3 covers 16 residues. With 4 bases clipped from V and 6 bases from J, the junction kept 13 bases outside the gene matches. DNA of the CDR3: TGTGCCAGCAGCCGATGGGAAGGGACTAGCCGAGGCGAGCAGTACTTC. Translating gives CASSRWEGTSRGEQYF.

The rearrangement joins TRBV27 to TRBJ2-7; TRBD1 matches at 10 bases. Trimming cost V 4 bases and J 6 bases; bases outside gene matches: 9. Germline-derived CDR1 and CDR2 are MNHEY and SMNVEV (reference sequence). This CDR3 has 15 residues. CDR3 coding DNA: TGTGCCAGCAGTTCAAGACAGGGGGCCCGGGGCGAGCAGTACTTC. Translating it yields CASSSRQGARGEQYF.

The chain recombines TRBV10-3 with TRBJ1-1; TRBD1 is a possible D gene (6 bases). V was trimmed by 9 bases and J by 6 bases, leaving 17 bases between them. This CDR3 spans 13 amino acids. Germline V gene lookup returns CDR1 ENHRY and CDR2 SYGVKD. CDR3 in amino acids: CAMRSTGIAEAFF. The CDR3 DNA reads as TGTGCCATGAGAAGTACAGGGATCGCTGAAGCTTTCTTT.

The CDR3 DNA is TGTGCCTGGAGTGTACTAGGCGGGTCTAGCGGCTATACGCAGTATTTT. This gives the protein CAWSVLGGSSGYTQYF. This chain connects TRBV30 to TRBJ2-3, with TRBD2 identical over 7 bases. With 0 bases clipped from V and 7 bases from J, the junction kept 13 bases outside the gene matches. This CDR3 region has 16 residues. CDR1 and CDR2 from the germline V gene are GTSNPN and SVGIG (reference sequence).

The chain employs TRBV7-3 and TRBJ2-5, with 7 bases identical to TRBD2. CDR3 length: 13 residues. V lost 5 bases and J lost 5; bases outside the gene matches: 5. Germline values: CDR1 SGHTA, CDR2 FQGTGA. CDR3 coding DNA: TGTGCCAGCAGCCCGGGGGGTATGGAGACCCAGTACTTC. This translates into CASSPGGMETQYF.

A few counts support this clone. The V and J genes are TRBV19 and TRBJ1-2; D may be TRBD1 (5 bases). The germline gives CDR1 LNHDA, CDR2 SQIVND (reference sequence). The CDR3 has 14 amino acids. The V and J ends lost 8 bases and 4 bases respectively, with 17 bases between them. The CDR3 sequence is CASSDSPRLYGYTF. Written as DNA, the CDR3 is TGTGCCAGTTCAGACAGTCCTAGACTCTATGGCTACACCTTC.

The chain links TRBV25-1 to TRBJ2-7; the match to TRBD1 covers 9 bases. V was pared by 4 bases and J by 5 bases, with 15 bases of the junction left unmatched. In germline, CDR1 is MGHDK, CDR2 SYGVNS. The CDR3 has 17 amino acids. For the CDR3, the DNA is TGTGCCAGCAGTGCGAATCCCGGGACAGGGTTCTTCCACGAGCAGTACTTC. Its protein product is CASSANPGTGFFHEQYF.

This sequence joins TRBV15 and TRBJ1-1; D is uncertain. The germline gives CDR1 LNHNV, CDR2 YYDKDF (reference sequence). There are 15 residues in the CDR3. V shed 4 bases and J shed 4 bases, with 16 bases lying between them. CDR3 residues: CATSTVWPRGTEAFF. CDR3 in DNA: TGTGCCACCAGCACCGTGTGGCCTCGCGGCACTGAAGCTTTCTTT.

The genes are TRBV6-5 and TRBJ1-4, with TRBD1 matching over 8 bases. From germline, CDR1 is MNHEY and CDR2 SVGAGI. CDR3 length equals 14 residues. V was pared by 6 bases and J by 3 bases, with 3 bases of the junction left unmatched. CDR3 DNA: TGTGCCAGCAGCAGGGGGCGGGCTAATGAAAAACTGTTTTTT. This gives the protein CASSRGRANEKLFF.

The chain links TRBV7-2 to TRBJ2-5; 8 positions match TRBD2. Per germline, CDR1 SGHTA and CDR2 FQGNSA. The CDR3 is 15 amino acids. Germline trimming cut 4 bases from V and 3 bases from J; bases unmatched to any gene: 7. The CDR3 DNA reads TGTGCCAGCAGCTCCCCTAGCGGGCAGAAAGAGACCCAGTACTTC. It yields the protein CASSSPSGQKETQYF.

This clone was observed a single time. V and J are TRBV9 and TRBJ2-6; possible D gene TRBD1, 6 bases. This CDR3 region has 18 residues. The germline gives CDR1 SGDLS, CDR2 YYNGEE. V was cut by 0 bases and J by 0 bases, with 13 bases left in between. The DNA of the CDR3 is TGTGCCAGCAGCGTAGGAGGGACAACTATCTCTGGGGCCAACGTCCTGACTTTC. It yields the protein CASSVGGTTISGANVLTF. The full variable domain, rest sourced from reference TRBV9 and TRBJ2-6, is DSGVTQTPKHLITATGQRVTLRCSPRSGDLSVYWYQQSLDQGLQFLIQYYNGEERAKGNILERFSAQQFPDLHSELNLSSLELGDSALYFCASSVGGTTISGANVLTFGAGSRLTVL.

V and J are TRBV6-2 or TRBV6-3 and TRBJ1-5; TRBD1 matches at 9 bases. CDR1 is MNHEY, CDR2 SVGEGT, per germline. The ends lost 0 bases at V and 3 bases at J; junction bases unmatched: 15. The CDR3 totals 20 residues. The CDR3 region is CASSYSGLRDRDLYNQPQHF. CDR3 coding DNA: TGTGCCAGCAGTTACTCGGGTTTGCGGGACAGGGATCTTTACAATCAGCCCCAGCATTTT.

This chain links TRBV9 with TRBJ2-3; 8 positions match TRBD2. From germline, CDR1 is SGDLS and CDR2 YYNGEE. The CDR3 is 18 residues long. Trimming removed 3 bases from V and 2 bases from J; junction bases left unmatched: 14. Written as DNA, the CDR3 is TGTGCCAGCAGCGCCCCCGGACTAGCTTGGGGAACCACAGATACGCAGTATTTT. This gives the protein CASSAPGLAWGTTDTQYF.

This clone was seen a handful of times. V and J are TRBV11-2 and TRBJ1-2; D unclear. The CDR3 covers 12 residues. V lost 4 bases and J 5 bases, leaving 8 bases between the germline ends. Germline values: CDR1 SGHAT, CDR2 FQNNGV. CDR3 amino acids: CASSSAGYGYTF. The CDR3 DNA follows: TGTGCCAGCAGCTCCGCCGGGTATGGCTACACCTTC.

There are a few counts of this clone. The chain joins TRBV19 to TRBJ2-4, with 9 bases that match TRBD2. The CDR3 totals 20 residues. Germline CDR1 reads LNHDA; CDR2 reads SQIVND (reference sequence). The V gene end was trimmed by 6 bases and the J gene end by 0 bases; junction bases not matched to a gene: 18. The CDR3 spells CASSPLVAGERGLAKNIQYF. For the CDR3, the DNA is TGTGCCAGTAGCCCCCTGGTAGCGGGAGAACGGGGCCTAGCCAAAAACATTCAGTACTTC.

The chain couples TRBV3-1 (or the pseudogene TRBV3-2) to TRBJ1-5; D may be TRBD1 (6 bases). The V end lost 0 bases, the J end lost 6 bases, and 12 bases lay between the germline ends. Germline-derived CDR1 and CDR2 are LGHDT and YNNKEL (reference sequence). The CDR3 is 15 amino acids. CDR3 DNA: TGTGCCAGCAGCCAAGACTACAGGGCGGGTCAGCCCCAGCATTTT. This encodes CASSQDYRAGQPQHF.

J is TRBJ1-1 and V is TRBV12-3 or TRBV12-4; no firm D call. This CDR3 has 13 amino acids. The ends were cut back, 1 base at V and 4 bases at J, with 7 bases in the middle. The CDR3 is CASSLGSVTEAFF. The CDR3 DNA reads TGTGCCAGCAGTTTAGGTTCAGTCACTGAAGCTTTCTTT.

CDR3 region: CASSLKGQGVNTEAFF. The CDR3 DNA reads TGTGCCAGCAGTTTAAAAGGACAGGGGGTGAACACTGAAGCTTTCTTT. The rearrangement joins TRBV27 to TRBJ1-1, with 10 bases aligning to TRBD1. V dropped 2 bases and J dropped 0; count of bases not matched to a gene: 3. Per germline, CDR1 MNHEY and CDR2 SMNVEV (reference sequence). This CDR3 region has 16 residues.

The chain is built from TRBV2 and TRBJ1-3, with unresolved D. Germline values: CDR1 SNHLY, CDR2 FYNNEI. The CDR3 is made up of 14 amino acids. V lost 3 bases and J lost 0, with 6 bases in between. As DNA, the CDR3 is TGTGCCAGCAGTGACTCTTTCTCTGGAAACACCATATATTTT. It specifies CASSDSFSGNTIYF.

The rearrangement links TRBV7-6 to TRBJ2-3, with 9 bases aligning to TRBD2. Germline V gene sequence: CDR1 SGHVS, CDR2 FNYEAQ. This CDR3 contains 19 residues. Trimming took 2 bases from V and 0 from J; bases not matched to a gene: 12. The CDR3 loop is CASSLFPTSGSSSTDTQYF. As DNA, the CDR3 is TGTGCCAGCAGCTTATTCCCGACTAGCGGATCATCCAGCACAGATACGCAGTATTTT.

The chain has TRBV18 and TRBJ1-2; the D gene is possibly TRBD1 (6 bases). V dropped 2 bases and J dropped 1 base, with 14 bases sitting between them. Germline CDR1 KGHSH, CDR2 LQKENI. The CDR3 is 16 amino acids. The CDR3: CASSPIRTDYNYGYTF. In DNA form, the CDR3 reads TGTGCCAGCTCACCAATCCGGACAGATTATAACTATGGCTACACCTTC. Combining the CDR3 with reference TRBV18 and TRBJ1-2 gives the whole variable domain NAGVMQNPRHLVRRRGQEARLRCSPMKGHSHVYWYRQLPEEGLKFMVYLQKENIIDESGMPKERFSAEFPKEGPSILRIQQVVRGDSAAYFCASSPIRTDYNYGYTFGSGTRLTVV.